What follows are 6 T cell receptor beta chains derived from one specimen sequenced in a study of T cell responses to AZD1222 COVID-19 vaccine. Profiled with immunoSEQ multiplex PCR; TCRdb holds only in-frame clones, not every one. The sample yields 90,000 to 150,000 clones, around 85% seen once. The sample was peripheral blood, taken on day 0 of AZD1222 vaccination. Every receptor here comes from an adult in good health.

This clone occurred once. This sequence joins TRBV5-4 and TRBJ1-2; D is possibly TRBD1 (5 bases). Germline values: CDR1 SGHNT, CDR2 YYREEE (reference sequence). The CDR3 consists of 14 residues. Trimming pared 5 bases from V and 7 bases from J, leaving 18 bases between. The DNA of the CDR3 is TGTGCCAGCAGTTCCGGGACCCTCCCTGGTGGCTACACCTTC. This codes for CASSSGTLPGGYTF.

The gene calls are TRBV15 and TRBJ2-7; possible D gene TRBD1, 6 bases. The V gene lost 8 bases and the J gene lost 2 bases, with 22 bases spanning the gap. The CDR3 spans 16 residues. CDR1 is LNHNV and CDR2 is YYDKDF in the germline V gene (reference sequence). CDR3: CATGAQTGTKTYEQYF. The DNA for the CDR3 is TGTGCCACCGGGGCCCAAACCGGGACAAAAACCTACGAGCAGTACTTC.

The CDR3 coding sequence is TGTGCCTGGGTTGACAGGGAGGACACTGAAGCTTTCTTT. It specifies CAWVDREDTEAFF. The chain is built from TRBV30 and TRBJ1-1; the match to TRBD1 covers 7 bases. This CDR3 contains 13 residues. V lost 5 bases and J lost 3; bases outside the gene matches: 6. Germline V gives CDR1 GTSNPN, CDR2 SVGIG (reference sequence). The whole variable domain, filled in from reference TRBV30 and TRBJ1-1, reads SQTIHQWPATLVQPVGSPLSLECTVEGTSNPNLYWYRQAAGRGLQLLFYSVGIGQISSEVPQNLSASRPQDRQFILSSKKLLLSDSGFYLCAWVDREDTEAFFGQGTRLTVV.

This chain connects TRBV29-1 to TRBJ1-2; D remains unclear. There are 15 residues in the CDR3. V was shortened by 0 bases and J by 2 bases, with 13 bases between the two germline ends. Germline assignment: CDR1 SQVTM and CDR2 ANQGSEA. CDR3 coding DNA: TGCAGCGTTGAAGATCAAGCAGGCCGGAACTATGGCTACACCTTC. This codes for CSVEDQAGRNYGYTF. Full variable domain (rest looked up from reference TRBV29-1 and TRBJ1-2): SAVISQKPSRDICQRGTSLTIQCQVDSQVTMMFWYRQQPGQSLTLIATANQGSEATYESGFVIDKFPISRPNLTFSTLTVSNMSPEDSSIYLCSVEDQAGRNYGYTFGSGTRLTVV.

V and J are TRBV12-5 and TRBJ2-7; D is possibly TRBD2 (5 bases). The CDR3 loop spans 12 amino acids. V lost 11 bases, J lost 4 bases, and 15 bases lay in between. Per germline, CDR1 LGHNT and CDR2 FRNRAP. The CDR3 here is CAPVQEVYEQYF. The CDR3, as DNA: TGTGCTCCCGTCCAGGAGGTATACGAGCAGTACTTC.

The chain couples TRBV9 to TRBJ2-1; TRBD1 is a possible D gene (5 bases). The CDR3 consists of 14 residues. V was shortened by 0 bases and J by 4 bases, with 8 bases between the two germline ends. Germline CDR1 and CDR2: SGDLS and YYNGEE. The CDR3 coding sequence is TGTGCCAGCAGCGTAGATGGGGCATACAATGAGCAGTTCTTC. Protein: CASSVDGAYNEQFF.